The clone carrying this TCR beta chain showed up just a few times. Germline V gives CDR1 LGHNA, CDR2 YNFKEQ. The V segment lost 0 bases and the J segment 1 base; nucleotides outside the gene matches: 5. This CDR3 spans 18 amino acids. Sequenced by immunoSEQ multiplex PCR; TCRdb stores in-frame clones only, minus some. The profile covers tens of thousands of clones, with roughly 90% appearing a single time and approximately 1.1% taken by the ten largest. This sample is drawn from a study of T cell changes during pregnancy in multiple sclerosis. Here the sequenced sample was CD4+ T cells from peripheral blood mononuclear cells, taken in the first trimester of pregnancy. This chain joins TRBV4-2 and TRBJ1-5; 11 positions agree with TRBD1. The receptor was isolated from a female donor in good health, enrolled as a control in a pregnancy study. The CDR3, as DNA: TGTGCCAGCAGCCAAGATGGGACAGGGGGTTTGAGCAATCAGCCCCAGCATTTT. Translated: CASSQDGTGGLSNQPQHF.